This entry is about one T cell receptor beta chain. Its antigen is not known. The data are from a study of shared clonotypes between healthy human individuals. The study, taken as a whole, reports: Clonotype sharing across donors was expected to vary with sequencing depth.

The replicate PCRs on unsorted PBMC were given about 320 ng DNA, which is 30,000 to 35,000 T cell genomes. Assay used: immunoSEQ multiplex PCR; TCRdb lists only in-frame clones, some missing. The sample records about 480,000 clones, more than 65% being singletons. The CDR3 covers 15 residues. Trimming cost V 2 bases and J 4 bases, with 15 bases left between them. Germline CDR1 LNHDA, CDR2 SQIVND (reference sequence). The J gene is TRBJ2-7, the V gene TRBV19, with a weak D call TRBD1 (6 bases). This receptor was obtained from a woman aged 40-49 years in good health. Some clones in this sample may be carry-over from other donors' samples. The sample was PBMCs. The CDR3 here is CASSISQGRVYEQYF. The CDR3 DNA follows: TGTGCCAGTAGTATATCTCAGGGGCGAGTTTACGAGCAGTACTTC.